Below are 26 T cell receptor beta chains sequenced from a single sample in a study of cytomegalovirus exposure and HLA in healthy donors. Primers: 60 Vbeta forward and 13 Jbeta reverse. Profiling relied on immunoSEQ multiplex PCR, and the TCRdb table lists in-frame clones only, not all of them. The sample holds about 180,000 clones; over 65% are singletons and the top ten take less than 4.5%. Input material: PBMCs. These receptors came from a woman aged 55-70 years in good health and CMV-seropositive.

The chain links TRBV7-3 to TRBJ2-1, with no clear D. Germline-derived CDR1 and CDR2 are SGHTA and FQGTGA. V was clipped by 3 bases and J by 0 bases, with 12 bases between them. This CDR3 contains 16 residues. CDR3 protein: CASSFSSFSSYNEQFF. The CDR3 DNA reads as TGTGCCAGCAGCTTCTCTTCCTTTAGCTCCTACAATGAGCAGTTCTTC.

The CDR3 is CASSLQTGREQFF. The DNA of the CDR3 is TGTGCCAGCAGCTTGCAGACAGGGCGGGAGCAGTTCTTC. The chain recombines TRBV5-5 with TRBJ2-1; 7 nucleotides align to TRBD1. This CDR3 is built from 13 residues. The germline V gene has CDR1 SGHKS and CDR2 YYEKEE (reference sequence). V lost 1 base and J lost 10; bases outside the gene matches: 5. Based on the CDR3 plus reference TRBV5-5 and TRBJ2-1, the full variable domain is DAGVTQSPTHLIKTRGQQVTLRCSPISGHKSVSWYQQVLGQGPQFIFQYYEKEERGRGNFPDRFSARQFPNYSSELNVNALLLGDSALYLCASSLQTGREQFFGPGTRLTVL.

This chain links TRBV5-1 with TRBJ2-7; D might be TRBD2 (5 bases). Germline V gene lookup returns CDR1 SGHRS and CDR2 YFSETQ. Between the trimmed V and J ends, which lost 2 bases and 2 bases, there was a span of 11 bases. This CDR3 is built from 14 residues. The CDR3 nucleotides are TGCGCCAGCAGCTTCGGCGGTAGCGCCTACGAGCAGTACTTC. It specifies CASSFGGSAYEQYF.

This clone has only one observation. A read error may produce the germline difference seen at one junction end. The CDR3: CASRSFGGGLAKNSQYF. CDR3 DNA sequence: TGTGCCAGCAGGTCCTTTGGGGGGGGCCTAGCCAAAAACAGTCAGTACTTC. V is TRBV11-2 and J is TRBJ2-4; D possibly corresponds to TRBD2 (7 bases). The germline gives CDR1 SGHAT, CDR2 FQNNGV. There are 17 residues in the CDR3.

V and J are TRBV28 and TRBJ1-2; the D gene is possibly TRBD1 (6 bases). Germline V lookup: CDR1 MDHEN, CDR2 SYDVKM. The CDR3 covers 13 residues. V dropped 3 bases and J dropped 6 bases, with 11 bases sitting between them. The CDR3 nucleotides are TGTGCCAGCAGTTTTCGGGGGGCGCATGGCTACACCTTC. Protein sequence: CASSFRGAHGYTF.

The rearrangement uses TRBV2 and TRBJ2-1, with TRBD2 matching over 13 bases. V lost 6 bases to trimming and J lost 10 bases; unmatched junction nucleotides: 6. This CDR3 is 14 amino acids long. CDR1 is SNHLY and CDR2 is FYNNEI in the germline V gene. CDR3: CASSVGLAGDEQFF. The DNA for the CDR3 is TGTGCCAGCAGCGTCGGACTAGCGGGAGACGAGCAGTTCTTC.

Turning to this clone: A read error may account for a junction end that differs from germline. V usage is TRBV27 and J usage is TRBJ2-5, with D perhaps matching TRBD1 (6 bases). The J call may be wrong; the DNA end is better matched by TRBJ2-7. The CDR3 is 12 residues long. Germline V lookup: CDR1 MNHEY, CDR2 SMNVEV (reference sequence). The CDR3 loop reads CASLTGSSEQYF. CDR3 in DNA: TGTGCCAGCCTAACAGGGTCCTCCGAGCAGTACTTC.

The rearrangement links TRBV2 to TRBJ1-2, with 7 bases lining up with TRBD1. V was pared by 11 bases and J by 3 bases, with 9 bases of the junction left unmatched. The V gene's germline CDR1 is SNHLY and CDR2 FYNNEI. This CDR3 has 13 residues. This CDR3 is CASTGDGDYGYTF. The CDR3 DNA sequence: TGTGCCTCAACAGGGGACGGGGACTATGGCTACACCTTC.

The chain carries TRBV11-2 and TRBJ1-1; TRBD1 aligns across 7 bases. CDR1 and CDR2 from the germline V gene are SGHAT and FQNNGV. This CDR3 has 15 residues. V was clipped by 5 bases and J by 8 bases; unmatched bases: 14. The CDR3 nucleotides read TGTGCCAGCAGCATACCCACAGGGGCTAACTCCGAAGCTTTCTTT. Amino acid sequence: CASSIPTGANSEAFF.

The chain combines TRBV29-1 with TRBJ1-4; 8 bases match TRBD1. From germline, CDR1 is SQVTM and CDR2 ANQGSEA. This CDR3 is built from 13 residues. With 8 bases clipped from V and 3 bases from J, the junction kept 5 bases outside the gene matches. The chain's CDR3 is CSTRTGPNEKLFF. DNA for the CDR3: TGCAGCACTCGGACAGGGCCTAATGAAAAACTGTTTTTT.

The rearrangement uses TRBV7-3 and TRBJ2-2; D may be TRBD1 (6 bases). Trimming stripped 5 bases from V and 2 bases from J, with 9 bases between. The germline V gene encodes CDR1 SGHTA and CDR2 FQGTGA. CDR3 length equals 14 residues. CDR3 protein: CASSGQFNTGELFF. For the CDR3, the DNA is TGTGCCAGCAGCGGACAGTTTAACACCGGGGAGCTGTTTTTT.

This chain joins TRBV30 and TRBJ2-5; D is uncertain. Trimming left V 4 bases short and J 6 bases short, with 9 bases between. This CDR3 has 11 amino acids. CDR1 and CDR2 from the germline V gene are GTSNPN and SVGIG (reference sequence). CDR3 sequence reads: CAWTESKTQYF. CDR3 nucleotide sequence: TGTGCCTGGACCGAGTCGAAGACCCAGTACTTC.

This chain links TRBV19 with TRBJ1-4, with a weak D call TRBD1 (5 bases). Trimming removed 5 bases at V and 0 bases at J, with 7 bases between. This CDR3 is 14 amino acids long. Germline CDR1 reads LNHDA; CDR2 reads SQIVND (reference sequence). The CDR3 reads CASSGQATNEKLFF. The CDR3 region has the DNA TGTGCCAGTAGTGGACAAGCAACTAATGAAAAACTGTTTTTT.

The chain joins TRBV2 to TRBJ1-1; TRBD1 might be the D (6 bases). Trimming stripped 2 bases from V and 11 bases from J, with 12 bases between. The germline V gene has CDR1 SNHLY and CDR2 FYNNEI. The CDR3 is 12 amino acids. The CDR3 nucleotides read TGTGCCAGCAGTGAAATCGGGAGGGGGGCTTTCTTT. This gives the protein CASSEIGRGAFF.

The table lists this clone with a few counts. This chain uses TRBV10-3 with TRBJ2-5; TRBD1 is a possible D gene (5 bases). Trimming took 3 bases from V and 1 from J, leaving 6 bases between them. Germline CDR1 is ENHRY and CDR2 is SYGVKD. There are 13 residues in the CDR3. The CDR3 region has the DNA TGTGCCATCAGTGAACAGGCCCAAGAGACCCAGTACTTC. This codes for CAISEQAQETQYF.

A few counts support this clone. The chain has TRBV2 and TRBJ1-2; D is unclear. The CDR3 length is 14 residues. CDR1 and CDR2 (germline): SNHLY, FYNNEI. Trimming stripped 3 bases from V and 4 bases from J, with 12 bases between. The CDR3 DNA is TGTGCCAGCAGTGAGGGCCGTTTGACCTATGGCTACACCTTC. As protein: CASSEGRLTYGYTF.

The chain is built from TRBV7-6 and TRBJ1-2; the match to TRBD1 covers 8 bases. The CDR3 spans 14 residues. Germline values: CDR1 SGHVS, CDR2 FNYEAQ. V gave up 2 bases and J gave up 6 bases; unmatched junction bases: 5. Here the CDR3 reads CASSLRTGRDGYTF. CDR3 DNA: TGTGCCAGCAGCTTACGGACAGGGCGCGATGGCTACACCTTC.

The DNA for the CDR3 is TGTGCCAGCAGCGGACCTAGCGGGAACAATGAGCAGTTCTTC. This gives the protein CASSGPSGNNEQFF. The V call is TRBV7-3, the J call TRBJ2-1; 9 bases line up with TRBD2. Germline values: CDR1 SGHTA, CDR2 FQGTGA. V shed 5 bases, J shed 5 bases, and the junction held 4 bases outside the gene matches. The CDR3 is made up of 14 amino acids.

The J gene is TRBJ1-6, the V gene TRBV28; no clear D. Germline V gene lookup returns CDR1 MDHEN and CDR2 SYDVKM. V was cut by 7 bases and J by 0 bases, with 16 bases left in between. This CDR3 comprises 17 residues. This CDR3 reads CASTDERRSSYNSPLHF. CDR3 coding DNA: TGTGCCAGCACCGACGAGAGAAGGAGCTCCTATAATTCACCCCTCCACTTT.

The chain recombines TRBV6-5 with TRBJ1-6; a possible D gene is TRBD1 (5 bases). V lost 6 bases and J lost 6, with 12 bases in between. Per the germline V gene, CDR1 is MNHEY and CDR2 is SVGAGI. This CDR3 has 14 residues. This CDR3 reads CASRTYGGNSPLHF. CDR3 nucleotides: TGTGCCAGCAGAACCTACGGGGGTAATTCACCCCTCCACTTT.

In this sample, this clone turned up a few times. Written as DNA, the CDR3 is TGTGCCAGCACCCAGGGGGCGGGCGGCCAGCCCCAGCATTTT. This gives the protein CASTQGAGGQPQHF. The chain has TRBV6-1 and TRBJ1-5; 8 bases match TRBD1. J lost 7 bases, V lost 7 bases, and 9 bases had no gene match. The germline CDR1 and CDR2 sequences are MNHNS and SASEGT. The CDR3 runs to 14 residues.

The chain carries TRBV28 and TRBJ1-1; a possible D gene is TRBD1 (5 bases). The germline V gene encodes CDR1 MDHEN and CDR2 SYDVKM. CDR3 length: 15 residues. Trimming pared 4 bases from V and 6 bases from J, leaving 18 bases between. The CDR3 DNA reads TGTGCCAGCAGTTCGGGGGACGCAAGAAGGGCTGAAGCTTTCTTT. Its protein is CASSSGDARRAEAFF. The variable domain in full, completed from reference TRBV28 and TRBJ1-1, reads DVKVTQSSRYLVKRTGEKVFLECVQDMDHENMFWYRQDPGLGLRLIYFSYDVKMKEKGDIPEGYSVSREKKERFSLILESASTNQTSMYLCASSSGDARRAEAFFGQGTRLTVV.

The rearrangement links TRBV19 to TRBJ2-4; 7 bases are a match to TRBD2. V was pared by 7 bases and J by 4 bases, with 7 bases of the junction left unmatched. The CDR3 runs 14 residues. Germline CDR1 and CDR2: LNHDA and SQIVND (reference sequence). The CDR3: CASTRGGGKNIQYF. Written as DNA, the CDR3 is TGTGCCAGTACGCGCGGGGGAGGTAAAAACATTCAGTACTTC.

The genes are TRBV27 and TRBJ2-7; 11 bases map to TRBD1. This CDR3 comprises 14 residues. From germline, CDR1 is MNHEY and CDR2 SMNVEV (reference sequence). V lost 6 bases, J lost 4 bases, and 5 bases stayed unmatched. This chain's CDR3 is CASSRTGGFYEQYF. The CDR3 bases are TGTGCCAGCAGCCGGACAGGGGGCTTTTACGAGCAGTACTTC.

The chain has TRBV13 and TRBJ2-7; 10 bases map to TRBD2. From germline, CDR1 is PRHDT and CDR2 FYEKMQ (reference sequence). The trim removed 3 bases at V and 1 base at J, leaving 3 bases unmatched. The CDR3 length is 15 residues. The CDR3 loop is CASSFASGGSYEQYF. CDR3 nucleotides: TGTGCCAGCAGCTTTGCTAGCGGGGGATCCTACGAGCAGTACTTC.

The gene calls are TRBV5-6 and TRBJ1-5; 7 nucleotides align to TRBD1. The CDR3 is made up of 15 amino acids. CDR1 is SGHDT and CDR2 is YYEEEE in the germline V gene. V shed 3 bases, J shed 6 bases, and the junction held 9 bases outside the gene matches. The CDR3 region is CASSYTGEMSQPQHF. CDR3 coding DNA: TGTGCCAGCAGCTATACAGGGGAAATGAGTCAGCCCCAGCATTTT.